Following are 22 T cell receptor beta chains from one sample sequenced in a study of Graves' ophthalmopathy and Graves' hyperthyroidism. TCR beta CDR3 amplification used RNA transcripts. Second-round multiplex PCR came after first-round RT-PCR with HTBI primers. One entry per CDR3 protein, called by TCRdb with MiXCR from the multiplex PCR reads. The data contain about 14,000 distinct CDR3 sequences, roughly 50% of them singletons. The source material was peripheral blood. All receptors come from a woman aged 25 to 39 with Graves' ophthalmopathy.

Within the sample, this clonotype is medium-sized (0.01 to 0.1%). The J gene is TRBJ2-2, the V gene TRBV7-9; TRBD2 is a possible D gene (6 bases). Trimming stripped 6 bases from V and 4 bases from J, with 15 bases between. CDR3 length: 15 amino acids. The germline gives CDR1 SEHNR, CDR2 FQNEAQ (reference sequence). CDR3 nucleotides: TGTGCCAGCAGGGGAGGTCAGGCGGGCACCGGGGAGCTGTTTTTT. Residues: CASRGGQAGTGELFF.

Of note for this clonotype: This may be a read error: a much more frequent sequence differs by one nucleotide. V is TRBV10-3 and J is TRBJ1-3; 9 nucleotides line up with TRBD1. CDR1 is ENHRY and CDR2 is SYGVKD in the germline V gene. The CDR3 is 18 amino acids. The CDR3 spells CAISESAGTGILPNAIYF. Written as DNA, the CDR3 is TGTGCCATCAGTGAGTCTGCCGGGACAGGGATCTTACCAAACGCCATATATTTT.

This clonotype was counted once. The junction differs from germline at one of its ends, possibly a read error. V gene TRBV9 combines with J gene TRBJ1-4, with D perhaps matching TRBD1 (6 bases). Per germline, CDR1 SGDLS and CDR2 YYNGEE. The CDR3 totals 15 residues. The CDR3 is CANSVGGRRNEKLFF. The CDR3 coding sequence is TGTGCCAACAGCGTAGGGGGGCGGCGGAATGAAAAACTGTTTTTT. Complete variable domain (other parts from reference TRBV9 and TRBJ1-4): DSGVTQTPKHLITATGQRVTLRCSPRSGDLSVYWYQQSLDQGLQFLIQYYNGEERAKGNILERFSAQQFPDLHSELNLSSLELGDSALYFCANSVGGRRNEKLFFGSGTQLSVL.

The rearrangement links TRBV24-1 to TRBJ1-6; D uncertain. Germline V gene data show CDR1 as KGHDR and CDR2 as SFDVKD. V lost 12 bases and J lost 11, with 25 bases in between. The CDR3 contains 15 residues. Here the CDR3 reads CAQTPSPQQNPPLHF. CDR3 nucleotides: TGTGCCCAAACCCCGAGCCCTCAGCAGAACCCACCCCTCCACTTT.

This chain links TRBV10-2 with TRBJ2-3; D is unresolved. V was trimmed by 2 bases and J by 0 bases, leaving 9 bases between them. CDR1 and CDR2 from the germline V gene are WSHSY and SAAADI. The CDR3 loop spans 15 amino acids. This chain's CDR3 is CASSEGSASTDTQYF. For the CDR3, the DNA is TGCGCCAGCAGTGAGGGGTCAGCTAGCACAGATACGCAGTATTTT.

This clonotype qualifies as medium-sized (0.01 to 0.1%). The chain couples TRBV9 to TRBJ2-3; D unclear. V dropped 0 bases and J dropped 2 bases, with 10 bases sitting between them. The CDR3 extends over 15 amino acids. The germline gives CDR1 SGDLS, CDR2 YYNGEE. For the CDR3, the DNA is TGTGCCAGCAGCGTAGATTCGACGGACACAGATACGCAGTATTTT. Translated: CASSVDSTDTDTQYF. Supplemented by reference TRBV9 and TRBJ2-3, the full variable domain reads DSGVTQTPKHLITATGQRVTLRCSPRSGDLSVYWYQQSLDQGLQFLIQYYNGEERAKGNILERFSAQQFPDLHSELNLSSLELGDSALYFCASSVDSTDTDTQYFGPGTRLTVL.

The chain uses TRBV5-6 and TRBJ2-3; 8 bases align to TRBD2. The CDR3 covers 13 residues. Germline V gene data show CDR1 as SGHDT and CDR2 as YYEEEE. Trimming at V came to 2 bases and at J to 11 bases, leaving 7 bases not matched to a gene. CDR3 amino acids: CASSFSAGDVQYF. CDR3 sequence (DNA): TGTGCCAGCAGCTTCTCAGCGGGAGATGTGCAGTATTTT.

The chain's CDR3 is CASSQSSGTGAEKLFF. CDR3 in DNA: TGTGCCAGCAGCCAGTCAAGCGGGACAGGGGCCGAAAAACTGTTTTTT. The chain couples TRBV7-2 to TRBJ1-4, with TRBD1 identical over 10 bases. V shed 5 bases, J shed 8 bases, and the junction held 11 bases outside the gene matches. Germline CDR1 reads SGHTA; CDR2 reads FQGNSA. CDR3 length: 16 amino acids.

Concerning this clonotype: This CDR3 fails to terminate in the conserved phenylalanine or tryptophan, so it likely reflects a read error. The limits of the CDR3 on the DNA are not certain, so only TCRdb's listed CDR3 is given. This sequence joins TRBV7-8 and TRBJ2-5; the table's D call, TRBD2, has no DNA check behind it. With termini counted, the CDR3 has 15 amino acids. Germline-derived CDR1 and CDR2 are SGHVS and FQNEAQ. CDR3 sequence: CASSLGRSWGYTFGS.

The rearrangement links TRBV7-3 to TRBJ2-7, with D possibly being TRBD2 (5 bases). The V gene's germline CDR1 is SGHTA and CDR2 FQGTGA. The CDR3 has 15 residues. Trimming pared 0 bases from V and 0 bases from J, leaving 9 bases between. In nucleotides, the CDR3 is TGTGCCAGCAGCTTAACGAGGGAGAGCTCCTACGAGCAGTACTTC. Encoded protein: CASSLTRESSYEQYF.

This clonotype appeared once. The V and J genes are TRBV11-2 and TRBJ2-7; 8 bases agree with TRBD2. There are 16 residues in the CDR3. Trimming cost V 5 bases and J 4 bases; bases outside gene matches: 13. The germline V gene has CDR1 SGHAT and CDR2 FQNNGV. CDR3 nucleotide sequence: TGTGCCAGCAGCCCCTTCGTTGTTAGCGGGACTTACGAGCAGTACTTC. Translation: CASSPFVVSGTYEQYF.

The chain combines TRBV25-1 with TRBJ2-6; D is uncertain. The CDR3 loop spans 14 amino acids. Germline V CDR1 and CDR2: MGHDK, SYGVNS. Between the trimmed V and J ends, which lost 4 bases and 0 bases, there was a span of 4 bases. The CDR3 protein is CASSGYSGANVLTF. The CDR3 nucleotides read TGTGCCAGCAGTGGCTACTCTGGGGCCAACGTCCTGACTTTC.

There are a few counts of this clonotype. One end of the junction fails to match germline, which may point to a read error. The chain employs TRBV5-6 and TRBJ2-1, with 9 bases aligning to TRBD2. In germline, CDR1 is SGHDT, CDR2 YYEEEE. CDR3 size: 12 residues. The CDR3 bases are TGTGCCAGCAGCTTAAAGCGGGAGGTGTTAGTCTTC. Its translation: CASSLKREVLVF.

Ten or more counts support this clonotype. This chain uses TRBV2 with TRBJ1-6; a possible D gene is TRBD1 (5 bases). The length of the CDR3 is 14 residues. Trimming left V 7 bases short and J 5 bases short, with 12 bases between. CDR1 is SNHLY, CDR2 FYNNEI, per germline. The CDR3 loop reads CASKAGPNNSPLHF. The DNA of the CDR3 is TGTGCCAGCAAAGCGGGGCCCAATAATTCACCCCTCCACTTT.

Within the sample, this clonotype is medium-sized. The chain links TRBV14 to TRBJ1-4; D is unresolved. CDR1 SGHDN and CDR2 FVKESK come from the germline V gene. The CDR3 has 16 residues. V lost 3 bases and J lost 8, with 19 bases in between. CDR3 nucleotides: TGTGCCAGCAGCCAGTACAGAGGCCCTCCAAACGAAAAACTGTTTTTT. This gives the protein CASSQYRGPPNEKLFF.

This clonotype was seen once. With a much larger clone just one base away, this may be a read error. V and J are TRBV2 and TRBJ1-5; possibly TRBD1 for D (5 bases). The CDR3 runs to 15 residues. Germline loops: CDR1 SNHLY, CDR2 FYNNEI. Deletions cut 2 bases from V and 6 bases from J, with 14 bases between. CDR3 nucleotides: TGTGCCAGCAGTGAAAAGGGACGGGGCCTTCAGCCCCAGCATTTT. It yields the protein CASSEKGRGLQPQHF.

This clonotype was counted a few times. J is TRBJ2-7 and V is TRBV7-9, with 12 bases aligning to TRBD2. CDR3 length: 18 amino acids. V lost 2 bases, J lost 2 bases, and 10 bases stayed unmatched. Germline V lookup: CDR1 SEHNR, CDR2 FQNEAQ (reference sequence). DNA for the CDR3: TGTGCCAGCAGCTTAAGGCTAGCGGGAGGGCCTCCTACCTACGAGCAGTACTTC. Its protein product is CASSLRLAGGPPTYEQYF. The whole variable domain, remainder taken from reference TRBV7-9 and TRBJ2-7, is DTGVSQNPRHKITKRGQNVTFRCDPISEHNRLYWYRQTLGQGPEFLTYFQNEAQLEKSRLLSDRFSAERPKGSFSTLEIQRTEQGDSAMYLCASSLRLAGGPPTYEQYFGPGTRLTVT.

This clonotype qualifies as medium-sized. This sequence joins TRBV29-1 and TRBJ2-2, with D perhaps given as TRBD1 or TRBD2 (6 bases each). This CDR3 has 15 amino acids. V was cut by 4 bases and J by 4 bases, with 16 bases left in between. Germline CDR1 reads SQVTM; CDR2 reads ANQGSEA. This CDR3 reads CSVGGGRLRTGELFF. The CDR3, as DNA: TGCAGCGTTGGAGGGGGGCGGTTACGCACCGGGGAGCTGTTTTTT.

The rearrangement links TRBV7-2 to TRBJ2-7; 7 positions match TRBD1. Germline V lookup: CDR1 SGHTA, CDR2 FQGNSA. V gave up 5 bases and J gave up 4 bases; unmatched junction bases: 11. This CDR3 is built from 15 residues. DNA of the CDR3: TGTGCCAGCAGCCGGGACAGCCTAAGGGGTTACGAGCAGTACTTC. Amino acid sequence: CASSRDSLRGYEQYF.

In its sample, this clonotype ranks as medium-sized. The V and J genes are TRBV9 and TRBJ2-7; 9 nucleotides align to TRBD1. CDR1 and CDR2 from the germline V gene are SGDLS and YYNGEE. Trimming at V came to 4 bases and at J to 4 bases, leaving 6 bases not matched to a gene. The CDR3 sequence is 14 residues long. This CDR3 is CASSPRDRAYEQYF. CDR3 DNA: TGTGCCAGCAGCCCAAGGGACAGGGCGTACGAGCAGTACTTC.

This clonotype was recorded many times. The V and J genes are TRBV7-3 and TRBJ2-3; 9 nucleotides align to TRBD2. There are 15 residues in the CDR3. From germline, CDR1 is SGHTA and CDR2 FQGTGA. Germline trimming cut 5 bases from V and 4 bases from J; bases unmatched to any gene: 7. CDR3 nucleotide sequence: TGTGCCAGCAGCCCTGATAGCGGGAGTCCAGATACGCAGTATTTT. This codes for CASSPDSGSPDTQYF.

By share of the sample, this clonotype is medium-sized. The V and J genes are TRBV5-6 and TRBJ1-1, with a weak D call TRBD1 (5 bases). V was clipped by 1 base and J by 4 bases, with 11 bases between them. Germline CDR1 reads SGHDT; CDR2 reads YYEEEE. The CDR3 has 14 residues. CDR3 bases: TGTGCCAGCAGCTTGAGGGGTGCGGGCACTGAAGCTTTCTTT. Protein sequence: CASSLRGAGTEAFF.